The 22 T cell receptor beta chains below all came from one sample that was sequenced in a study of T cells in Graves' hyperthyroidism and ophthalmopathy. TCR beta CDR3 regions were amplified from RNA. The HTBI primer set was used in a first-round RT-PCR of the TCR CDR3. TCRdb processed the multiplex PCR reads anew with MiXCR; each CDR3 protein has one entry. The sample has hundreds of thousands of distinct CDR3 sequences; 35% are singletons. Source material: blood. Receptors were obtained from a woman in her forties with Graves' hyperthyroidism.

This clonotype was counted many times. This chain links TRBV9 with TRBJ1-1; D remains ambiguous. The germline V gene has CDR1 SGDLS and CDR2 YYNGEE. The CDR3 extends over 15 amino acids. V shed 0 bases and J shed 0 bases, with 9 bases lying between them. CDR3 protein: CASSVGERLNTEAFF. The CDR3 nucleotides read TGTGCCAGCAGCGTAGGGGAGAGATTGAACACTGAAGCTTTCTTT.

The chain recombines TRBV7-2 with TRBJ2-7; no clear D. The J call is in doubt because the DNA end fits TRBJ2-1 better. CDR3 length: 15 amino acids. Germline CDR1 SGHTA, CDR2 FQGNSA. The CDR3 nucleotides read TGTGCCAGCAGCCTGACATGGATGCCTCACAATGAGCAGTTCTTC. As protein: CASSLTWMPHNEQFF.

This clonotype was seen repeatedly, ten times or more. The CDR3 nucleotides are TGCAGCGTCGTTTTAGTTGGTCAGCCCCAGCATTTT. Translated: CSVVLVGQPQHF. The gene calls are TRBV29-1 and TRBJ1-5; no clear D. Trimming left V 6 bases short and J 6 bases short, with 12 bases between. CDR3 length: 12 amino acids. The germline CDR1 and CDR2 sequences are SQVTM and ANQGSEA.

In regard to this clonotype: The CDR3 ends on some other residue instead of the conserved phenylalanine or tryptophan, so this is likely a read error. This sequence joins TRBV6-5 and TRBJ1-2; D remains unclear. Trimming pared 5 bases from V and 0 bases from J, leaving 10 bases between. This CDR3 has 14 residues. Germline V gene sequence: CDR1 MNHEY, CDR2 SVGAGI. The CDR3, as DNA: TGTGCCAGCAGTGTCATCACCCCTAACTATGGCTACACCGTC. It yields the protein CASSVITPNYGYTV.

V is TRBV4-3 and J is TRBJ1-2; D is undetermined. Trimming removed 1 base from V and 5 bases from J, with 14 bases in between. Germline CDR1 is LGHNA and CDR2 is YSLEER. The CDR3 is made up of 15 amino acids. CDR3 sequence reads: CASSQALQVKYGYTF. CDR3 in DNA: TGCGCCAGCAGCCAAGCGCTCCAGGTTAAATATGGCTACACCTTC.

This clonotype was seen only a few times. The chain links TRBV9 to TRBJ1-5; 8 bases are shared with TRBD1. This CDR3 comprises 16 residues. CDR1 is SGDLS and CDR2 is YYNGEE in the germline V gene. J gave up 3 bases and V 4 bases, and 9 bases lay outside the gene matches. The CDR3 DNA reads as TGTGCCAGCAGCTCAAGGAAGACAGGGGTCAATCAGCCCCAGCATTTT. It translates to CASSSRKTGVNQPQHF.

The chain joins TRBV5-1 to TRBJ2-7; no definite D call. The ends were cut back, 4 bases at V and 7 bases at J, with 18 bases in the middle. Germline CDR1 is SGHRS and CDR2 is YFSETQ. There are 14 residues in the CDR3. CDR3 sequence reads: CASSLYVPPREQYF. The CDR3 region has the DNA TGCGCCAGCAGCCTTTATGTTCCACCGAGGGAGCAGTACTTC.

This clonotype occurred many times. This chain uses TRBV19 with TRBJ1-2; possible D gene TRBD1, 6 bases. Germline CDR1 reads LNHDA; CDR2 reads SQIVND (reference sequence). The CDR3 has 15 residues. Trimming stripped 11 bases from V and 1 base from J, with 20 bases between. The CDR3 region has the DNA TGTGCCTCTCTGGGGGGCGCCTGGGGTAACTATGGCTACACCTTC. This codes for CASLGGAWGNYGYTF. The full variable domain, rest sourced from reference TRBV19 and TRBJ1-2, is DGGITQSPKYLFRKEGQNVTLSCEQNLNHDAMYWYRQDPGQGLRLIYYSQIVNDFQKGDIAEGYSVSREKKESFPLTVTSAQKNPTAFYLCASLGGAWGNYGYTFGSGTRLTVV.

The sample holds a few counts of this clonotype. The gene calls are TRBV19 and TRBJ1-2, with D unclear. The V end was cut by 3 bases, the J end by 4 bases, with 12 bases between. CDR1 and CDR2 from the germline V gene are LNHDA and SQIVND (reference sequence). The CDR3 runs to 14 residues. CDR3 in DNA: TGTGCCAGTAGTATTAAAGGGTACGGCTATGGCTACACCTTC. Amino acid sequence: CASSIKGYGYGYTF.

This clonotype was detected ten times or more. This chain uses TRBV10-3 with TRBJ1-1; maybe TRBD1 (6 bases). Trimming cost V 6 bases and J 1 base, with 12 bases left between them. The CDR3 has 14 amino acids. Germline assignment: CDR1 ENHRY and CDR2 SYGVKD. CDR3 residues: CAIRRQETNTEAFF. The CDR3 nucleotides read TGTGCCATCAGAAGACAGGAGACGAACACTGAAGCTTTCTTT.

There are a few counts of this clonotype. Possible read error: a much larger clone is one base away. This chain uses TRBV7-3 with TRBJ2-2; D is perhaps TRBD1 (6 bases). This CDR3 has 13 amino acids. V lost 6 bases, J lost 6 bases, and 11 bases lay in between. Germline loops: CDR1 SGHTA, CDR2 FQGTGA. DNA for the CDR3: TGTGCCAGCAGTTCAGGGGACGCCGGGGAGCTGTTTTTT. Translating gives CASSSGDAGELFF.

The chain recombines TRBV27 with TRBJ2-2, with TRBD1 as a possible D gene (5 bases). The length of the CDR3 is 16 residues. The germline V and J ends were trimmed by 2 bases and 5 bases, with 15 bases remaining between them. CDR1 MNHEY and CDR2 SMNVEV come from the germline V gene (reference sequence). CDR3 DNA sequence: TGTGCCAGCAGTTTAGGGTGGCAGGGCAAGACCGGGGAGCTGTTTTTT. Amino acids: CASSLGWQGKTGELFF.

This clonotype was seen ten or more times. The chain carries TRBV10-3 and TRBJ2-7; D tentatively fits TRBD1 or TRBD2 (5 bases each). V was clipped by 8 bases and J by 0 bases, with 8 bases between them. Germline values: CDR1 ENHRY, CDR2 SYGVKD. This CDR3 comprises 12 residues. This CDR3 reads CAIWDRSYEQYF. Written as DNA, the CDR3 is TGTGCCATCTGGGACCGCTCCTACGAGCAGTACTTC.

The chain is built from TRBV7-2 and TRBJ2-3, with 12 bases aligning to TRBD2. V gave up 5 bases and J gave up 5 bases; unmatched junction bases: 5. Germline V gene sequence: CDR1 SGHTA, CDR2 FQGNSA. The CDR3 consists of 15 residues. CDR3 coding DNA: TGTGCCAGCAGCATATCTAGCGGGAGGGGAGATACGCAGTATTTT. Its translation: CASSISSGRGDTQYF.

Many counts were recorded for this clonotype. The V gene is TRBV29-1, the J gene TRBJ2-6; D call uncertain. The CDR3 extends over 15 amino acids. Looked up from germline, CDR1 is SQVTM and CDR2 is ANQGSEA. Trimming took off 4 bases at V and 0 bases at J, with 10 bases between the two ends. CDR3 sequence reads: CSVASTRSGANVLTF. The CDR3 DNA is TGCAGCGTTGCTTCTACACGCTCTGGGGCCAACGTCCTGACTTTC.

This clonotype has only a few counts. V usage is TRBV5-4 and J usage is TRBJ1-1; a weak D match, TRBD1 (5 bases). The V end was cut by 1 base, the J end by 7 bases, with 14 bases between. This CDR3 region has 14 residues. Germline CDR1 is SGHNT and CDR2 is YYREEE (reference sequence). CDR3 amino acids: CASSLWGLQGEAFF. For the CDR3, the DNA is TGTGCCAGCAGCTTGTGGGGATTGCAGGGTGAAGCTTTCTTT.

Here the CDR3 DNA reads TGTGCCAGTAGTCCCTGGGGACAGGCGAATTCACCCCTCCACTTT. It yields the protein CASSPWGQANSPLHF. This chain links TRBV19 with TRBJ1-6; 8 bases fit TRBD1. Germline-derived CDR1 and CDR2 are LNHDA and SQIVND (reference sequence). With V trimmed by 5 bases and J by 7 bases, 7 bases remained unmatched. This CDR3 region has 15 residues.

This clonotype came up many times. The chain recombines TRBV5-1 with TRBJ1-3; 7 bases are shared with TRBD1. From germline, CDR1 is SGHRS and CDR2 YFSETQ. This CDR3 is built from 15 residues. With V trimmed by 3 bases and J by 0 bases, 3 bases remained unmatched. DNA of the CDR3: TGCGCCAGCAGCTCCGGACAGGCCTCTGGAAACACCATATATTTT. The encoded protein is CASSSGQASGNTIYF.

This clonotype was detected once. The V call is TRBV7-2, the J call TRBJ2-7; the match to TRBD1 covers 7 bases. Germline CDR1 and CDR2: SGHTA and FQGNSA. The CDR3 covers 14 residues. Germline trimming cut 5 bases from V and 4 bases from J; bases unmatched to any gene: 8. The CDR3, as DNA: TGTGCCAGCAGCCCCATCGGGACAGCGTACGAGCAGTACTTC. Encoded protein: CASSPIGTAYEQYF.

The chain combines TRBV7-2 with TRBJ1-1; maybe TRBD1 (5 bases). This CDR3 is 15 amino acids long. V was clipped by 2 bases and J by 3 bases, with 13 bases between them. CDR1 is SGHTA and CDR2 is FQGNSA in the germline V gene. CDR3: CASSLFGGTDTEAFF. Here the CDR3 DNA reads TGTGCCAGCAGCTTATTCGGGGGTACGGACACTGAAGCTTTCTTT.

Ten or more counts support this clonotype. The chain carries TRBV24-1 and TRBJ1-2; TRBD1 matches at 8 bases. The trim removed 4 bases at V and 8 bases at J, leaving 8 bases unmatched. Looked up from germline, CDR1 is KGHDR and CDR2 is SFDVKD. The CDR3 has 14 residues. CDR3: CATSDRTGRGGYTF. CDR3 bases: TGTGCCACCAGTGACAGGACAGGGAGAGGCGGCTACACCTTC.

Remarks on this clonotype: One junction end disagrees with the germline gene, perhaps due to a read error. The J gene is TRBJ2-7, the V gene TRBV7-9, with TRBD1 matching over 9 bases. Germline V gene sequence: CDR1 SEHNR, CDR2 FQNEAQ (reference sequence). The CDR3 loop spans 16 amino acids. The DNA of the CDR3 is TGCGCCAGCAGCCATAGCTGGACAGGGGAGTCCTACGAGCAGTACTTC. It is translated as CASSHSWTGESYEQYF.